This is a list of T cell receptor beta chains from one sample in a study of blood T cell repertoires in COVID-19. Some clones are missing from TCRdb's copy, which holds only in-frame ones; the method was immunoSEQ multiplex PCR. The sample shows about 500,000 clones, 70% to 90% of them seen only once. The source material was peripheral blood. The receptors here all came from a woman between 50 and 59 years old with COVID-19, enrolled during active disease. Both conserved end residues are part of each CDR3. The D gene is left open where the match is weak. Size tells how often a clone was seen (once, few, many) or the class of an expanded clone, and some rows leave it out.

d_gene,v_gene,j_gene,abundance,CDR3aa,CDR3nt
TRBD2,TRBV4-2,TRBJ2-1,.,CASSQVGLAGDYNEQFF,TGTGCCAGCAGCCAAGTGGGACTAGCGGGGGATTACAATGAGCAGTTCTTC
TRBD2,TRBV11-2,TRBJ2-3,.,CASKPSGGPVDTQYF,TGTGCCAGCAAACCCAGCGGGGGGCCTGTAGATACGCAGTATTTT
.,TRBV2,TRBJ2-1,.,CASGGRSSYNEQFF,TGTGCCAGCGGGGGCAGGAGCTCCTACAATGAGCAGTTCTTC
TRBD1,TRBV6-5,TRBJ2-7,.,CASRPDRGAYEQYF,TGTGCCAGCAGACCAGACAGGGGAGCCTACGAGCAGTACTTC
.,TRBV27,TRBJ1-1,.,CASRPSGGSAFF,TGTGCCAGCAGACCTTCGGGGGGGTCAGCTTTCTTT
.,TRBV29-1,TRBJ1-1,.,CSVGAFSNTEAFF,TGCAGCGTTGGGGCTTTTTCGAACACTGAAGCTTTCTTT
TRBD2,TRBV6-6,TRBJ2-7,.,CASSRPRDRGAYEQYF,TGTGCCAGCAGTCGACCACGGGACCGGGGGGCCTACGAGCAGTACTTC
TRBD1,TRBV12-5,TRBJ1-1,.,CASGWTQGVRADTEAFF,TGTGCTAGTGGTTGGACCCAGGGGGTTCGGGCGGACACTGAAGCTTTCTTT
.,TRBV7-9,TRBJ2-5,.,CASSPSGVGETQYF,TGTGCCAGCAGCCCATCGGGGGTTGGGGAGACCCAGTACTTC
TRBD2,TRBV30,TRBJ2-3,.,CAWRGGSSGGSTDTQYF,TGTGCCTGGAGGGGCGGGTCTAGCGGGGGTAGCACAGATACGCAGTATTTT
.,TRBV2,TRBJ2-4,.,CASTEGTSKNIQYF,TGTGCCAGCACCGAGGGGACAAGCAAAAACATTCAGTACTTC
.,TRBV7-9,TRBJ1-1,.,CASSPPGVGVTEAFF,TGTGCCAGCAGCCCTCCAGGCGTGGGTGTCACTGAAGCTTTCTTT
.,TRBV3-1/TRBV3-2,TRBJ2-2,.,CASSHEAGELFF,TGTGCCAGCAGCCATGAGGCCGGGGAGCTGTTTTTT
TRBD2,TRBV2,TRBJ2-2,.,CASSEGTSGGELFF,TGTGCCAGCAGTGAAGGGACTAGCGGCGGGGAGCTGTTTTTT
.,TRBV19,TRBJ2-5,.,CASSTGDETQYF,TGTGCCAGTAGTACAGGGGACGAGACCCAGTACTTC
TRBD1,TRBV19,TRBJ2-7,.,CASSRDRAYEQYF,TGTGCCAGTAGCAGGGACAGGGCCTACGAGCAGTACTTC
TRBD2,TRBV7-2,TRBJ2-3,.,CASSLGGGGPYTDTQYF,TGTGCCAGCAGCTTAGGTGGCGGGGGGCCTTACACAGATACGCAGTATTTT
.,TRBV5-1,TRBJ2-3,.,CASSLWGGGTDTQYF,TGCGCCAGCAGCTTGTGGGGGGGCGGCACAGATACGCAGTATTTT
.,TRBV27,TRBJ1-2,.,CASRLLAGAISGYTF,TGTGCCAGCAGATTGTTAGCAGGGGCGATTAGTGGCTACACCTTC
TRBD1,TRBV5-1,TRBJ1-4,.,CASSLEAGTADEKLFF,TGCGCCAGCAGCTTGGAGGCCGGGACAGCTGATGAAAAACTGTTTTTT
.,TRBV6-1,TRBJ1-2,.,CASSEFGTLVNYGYTF,TGTGCCAGCAGTGAATTCGGGACTCTTGTTAACTATGGCTACACCTTC
TRBD1,TRBV5-5,TRBJ2-6,.,CASSLDGTGGTGANVLTF,TGTGCCAGCAGCTTGGACGGGACAGGGGGGACTGGGGCCAACGTCCTGACTTTC
.,TRBV21-1,TRBJ2-7,.,CASSKQGQTYEQYF,TGTGCCAGCAGCAAACAGGGCCAAACCTACGAGCAGTACTTC
.,TRBV18,TRBJ1-2,.,CASSPPGSLDGYTF,TGTGCCAGCTCACCACCGGGCTCACTAGATGGCTACACCTTC
TRBD1,TRBV7-2,TRBJ1-2,.,CASSSLQGAGGYTF,TGTGCCAGCAGCTCCCTACAGGGGGCGGGTGGCTACACCTTC
TRBD2,TRBV9,TRBJ2-1,.,CASSVGLAGGPWDEQFF,TGTGCCAGCAGCGTAGGACTAGCGGGGGGGCCGTGGGATGAGCAGTTCTTC
.,TRBV7-2,TRBJ2-7,.,CASSLAGSWEAYEQYF,TGTGCCAGCAGCTTAGCCGGGTCTTGGGAGGCCTACGAGCAGTACTTC
.,TRBV2,TRBJ2-2,once,CASSADLAGELFF,TGTGCCAGCAGTGCGGACTTGGCCGGGGAGCTGTTTTTT
.,TRBV9,TRBJ1-3,.,CASSPRQAGNTIYF,TGTGCCAGCAGCCCCCGACAGGCCGGAAACACCATATATTTT
.,TRBV9,TRBJ2-3,.,CASSGLYTDTQYF,TGTGCCAGCAGTGGACTCTACACAGATACGCAGTATTTT
TRBD1,TRBV7-9,TRBJ2-7,.,CASSRGQGAYEQYF,TGTGCCAGCAGCCGAGGACAGGGGGCCTACGAGCAGTACTTC
.,TRBV15,TRBJ1-2,once,CATSRDRGLSYTF,TGTGCCACCAGCAGAGATAGGGGCCTCAGCTACACCTTC
.,TRBV5-6,TRBJ2-6,.,CASSLSGVGANVLTF,TGTGCCAGCAGCTTGTCAGGGGTTGGGGCCAACGTCCTGACTTTC
TRBD1,TRBV5-1,TRBJ1-4,.,CASSSNRQGEEKKLFF,TGCGCCAGCAGCTCGAACCGACAGGGGGAGGAGAAAAAACTGTTTTTT
TRBD1,TRBV30,TRBJ1-2,.,CAWSVGTGRNGYTF,TGTGCCTGGAGTGTCGGGACAGGGAGGAATGGCTACACCTTC
.,TRBV3-1/TRBV3-2,TRBJ1-2,.,CASSHGGPGGGYTF,TGTGCCAGCAGCCACGGGGGGCCTGGGGGTGGCTACACCTTC
.,TRBV11-2,TRBJ2-3,.,CASSPGTGTDTQYF,TGTGCCAGCAGCCCAGGGACTGGCACAGATACGCAGTATTTT
.,TRBV5-1,TRBJ1-4,.,CASSLGNEKLFF,TGCGCCAGCAGTCTCGGGAATGAAAAACTGTTTTTT
.,TRBV27,TRBJ2-3,.,CASSPDRYTDTQYF,TGTGCCAGCAGTCCCGACAGGTACACAGATACGCAGTATTTT
.,TRBV19,TRBJ1-5,.,CASSIDGSPYQPQHF,TGTGCCAGTAGTATAGACGGGTCCCCGTATCAGCCCCAGCATTTT
.,TRBV3-1/TRBV3-2,TRBJ2-7,.,CASSLRALSGYEQYF,TGTGCCAGCAGCTTGCGGGCCCTAAGTGGCTACGAGCAGTACTTC
.,TRBV12-3/TRBV12-4,TRBJ2-3,.,CASSLGAPNTQYF,TGTGCCAGCAGTTTAGGGGCCCCCAATACGCAGTATTTT
TRBD1,TRBV6-6,TRBJ2-1,.,CASSWDRNNEQFF,TGTGCCAGCAGTTGGGACAGAAACAATGAGCAGTTCTTC
TRBD1,TRBV7-9,TRBJ1-2,.,CASSSRRTGNHGYTF,TGTGCCAGCAGCTCACGCCGGACAGGGAACCATGGCTACACCTTC
TRBD1,TRBV27,TRBJ1-4,.,CASSWGQGGEKLFF,TGTGCCAGCAGTTGGGGACAGGGGGGGGAAAAACTGTTTTTT
TRBD1,TRBV7-7,TRBJ2-5,.,CASSFRQGASETQYF,TGTGCCAGCAGCTTCCGACAGGGGGCTTCGGAGACCCAGTACTTC
.,TRBV6-5,TRBJ2-7,.,CASNQYEQYF,TGTGCCAGCAATCAGTACGAGCAGTACTTC
.,TRBV7-7,TRBJ1-3,.,CASSLALSGNTIYF,TGTGCCAGCAGCTTAGCTCTGTCCGGAAACACCATATATTTT
.,TRBV2,TRBJ1-2,.,CASSEVRVYGYTF,TGTGCCAGCAGTGAAGTCCGTGTCTATGGCTACACCTTC
TRBD1,TRBV7-3,TRBJ2-3,.,CASSRTGGADTQYF,TGTGCCAGCAGCCGGACAGGGGGCGCGGATACGCAGTATTTT